The text below deals with one T cell receptor (beta chain). Its specificity is not known. The sample comes from a study of glioma-infiltrating T cells after dendritic cell vaccination. Study information: Dendritic cell vaccination trial patients had either newly diagnosed or recurrent glioblastoma. Three intradermal dendritic cell vaccine injections were given every two weeks.

Libraries were prepared by immunoSEQ multiplex PCR; TCRdb keeps only in-frame clonotypes and omits some of them. The sample lists more than 95,000 clones; around 90% were seen once. Study findings and constraints: Higher TCR clonality did not directly relate to longer survival.

This sample's time point: after dendritic cell vaccination, including at tumor progression/relapse. All glioblastoma patients lacked an isocitrate dehydrogenase mutation. Trimming left V 3 bases short and J 7 bases short, with 12 bases between. CDR3 length: 14 residues. CDR1 is SGHTA, CDR2 FQGNSA, per germline. The TCR sequence derives from a human donor with glioblastoma. The sequencing used blood, collected after dendritic cell vaccination. The rearrangement joins TRBV7-2 to TRBJ2-2; D is possibly TRBD2 (6 bases). The DNA for the CDR3 is TGTGCCAGCAGCTTCGGGAGAACGGTCGGGGAGCTGTTTTTT. This encodes CASSFGRTVGELFF. The full variable domain, completed using reference TRBV7-2 and TRBJ2-2, is GAGVSQSPSNKVTEKGKDVELRCDPISGHTALYWYRQSLGQGLEFLIYFQGNSAPDKSGLPSDRFSAERTGGSVSTLTIQRTQQEDSAVYLCASSFGRTVGELFFGEGSRLTVL.